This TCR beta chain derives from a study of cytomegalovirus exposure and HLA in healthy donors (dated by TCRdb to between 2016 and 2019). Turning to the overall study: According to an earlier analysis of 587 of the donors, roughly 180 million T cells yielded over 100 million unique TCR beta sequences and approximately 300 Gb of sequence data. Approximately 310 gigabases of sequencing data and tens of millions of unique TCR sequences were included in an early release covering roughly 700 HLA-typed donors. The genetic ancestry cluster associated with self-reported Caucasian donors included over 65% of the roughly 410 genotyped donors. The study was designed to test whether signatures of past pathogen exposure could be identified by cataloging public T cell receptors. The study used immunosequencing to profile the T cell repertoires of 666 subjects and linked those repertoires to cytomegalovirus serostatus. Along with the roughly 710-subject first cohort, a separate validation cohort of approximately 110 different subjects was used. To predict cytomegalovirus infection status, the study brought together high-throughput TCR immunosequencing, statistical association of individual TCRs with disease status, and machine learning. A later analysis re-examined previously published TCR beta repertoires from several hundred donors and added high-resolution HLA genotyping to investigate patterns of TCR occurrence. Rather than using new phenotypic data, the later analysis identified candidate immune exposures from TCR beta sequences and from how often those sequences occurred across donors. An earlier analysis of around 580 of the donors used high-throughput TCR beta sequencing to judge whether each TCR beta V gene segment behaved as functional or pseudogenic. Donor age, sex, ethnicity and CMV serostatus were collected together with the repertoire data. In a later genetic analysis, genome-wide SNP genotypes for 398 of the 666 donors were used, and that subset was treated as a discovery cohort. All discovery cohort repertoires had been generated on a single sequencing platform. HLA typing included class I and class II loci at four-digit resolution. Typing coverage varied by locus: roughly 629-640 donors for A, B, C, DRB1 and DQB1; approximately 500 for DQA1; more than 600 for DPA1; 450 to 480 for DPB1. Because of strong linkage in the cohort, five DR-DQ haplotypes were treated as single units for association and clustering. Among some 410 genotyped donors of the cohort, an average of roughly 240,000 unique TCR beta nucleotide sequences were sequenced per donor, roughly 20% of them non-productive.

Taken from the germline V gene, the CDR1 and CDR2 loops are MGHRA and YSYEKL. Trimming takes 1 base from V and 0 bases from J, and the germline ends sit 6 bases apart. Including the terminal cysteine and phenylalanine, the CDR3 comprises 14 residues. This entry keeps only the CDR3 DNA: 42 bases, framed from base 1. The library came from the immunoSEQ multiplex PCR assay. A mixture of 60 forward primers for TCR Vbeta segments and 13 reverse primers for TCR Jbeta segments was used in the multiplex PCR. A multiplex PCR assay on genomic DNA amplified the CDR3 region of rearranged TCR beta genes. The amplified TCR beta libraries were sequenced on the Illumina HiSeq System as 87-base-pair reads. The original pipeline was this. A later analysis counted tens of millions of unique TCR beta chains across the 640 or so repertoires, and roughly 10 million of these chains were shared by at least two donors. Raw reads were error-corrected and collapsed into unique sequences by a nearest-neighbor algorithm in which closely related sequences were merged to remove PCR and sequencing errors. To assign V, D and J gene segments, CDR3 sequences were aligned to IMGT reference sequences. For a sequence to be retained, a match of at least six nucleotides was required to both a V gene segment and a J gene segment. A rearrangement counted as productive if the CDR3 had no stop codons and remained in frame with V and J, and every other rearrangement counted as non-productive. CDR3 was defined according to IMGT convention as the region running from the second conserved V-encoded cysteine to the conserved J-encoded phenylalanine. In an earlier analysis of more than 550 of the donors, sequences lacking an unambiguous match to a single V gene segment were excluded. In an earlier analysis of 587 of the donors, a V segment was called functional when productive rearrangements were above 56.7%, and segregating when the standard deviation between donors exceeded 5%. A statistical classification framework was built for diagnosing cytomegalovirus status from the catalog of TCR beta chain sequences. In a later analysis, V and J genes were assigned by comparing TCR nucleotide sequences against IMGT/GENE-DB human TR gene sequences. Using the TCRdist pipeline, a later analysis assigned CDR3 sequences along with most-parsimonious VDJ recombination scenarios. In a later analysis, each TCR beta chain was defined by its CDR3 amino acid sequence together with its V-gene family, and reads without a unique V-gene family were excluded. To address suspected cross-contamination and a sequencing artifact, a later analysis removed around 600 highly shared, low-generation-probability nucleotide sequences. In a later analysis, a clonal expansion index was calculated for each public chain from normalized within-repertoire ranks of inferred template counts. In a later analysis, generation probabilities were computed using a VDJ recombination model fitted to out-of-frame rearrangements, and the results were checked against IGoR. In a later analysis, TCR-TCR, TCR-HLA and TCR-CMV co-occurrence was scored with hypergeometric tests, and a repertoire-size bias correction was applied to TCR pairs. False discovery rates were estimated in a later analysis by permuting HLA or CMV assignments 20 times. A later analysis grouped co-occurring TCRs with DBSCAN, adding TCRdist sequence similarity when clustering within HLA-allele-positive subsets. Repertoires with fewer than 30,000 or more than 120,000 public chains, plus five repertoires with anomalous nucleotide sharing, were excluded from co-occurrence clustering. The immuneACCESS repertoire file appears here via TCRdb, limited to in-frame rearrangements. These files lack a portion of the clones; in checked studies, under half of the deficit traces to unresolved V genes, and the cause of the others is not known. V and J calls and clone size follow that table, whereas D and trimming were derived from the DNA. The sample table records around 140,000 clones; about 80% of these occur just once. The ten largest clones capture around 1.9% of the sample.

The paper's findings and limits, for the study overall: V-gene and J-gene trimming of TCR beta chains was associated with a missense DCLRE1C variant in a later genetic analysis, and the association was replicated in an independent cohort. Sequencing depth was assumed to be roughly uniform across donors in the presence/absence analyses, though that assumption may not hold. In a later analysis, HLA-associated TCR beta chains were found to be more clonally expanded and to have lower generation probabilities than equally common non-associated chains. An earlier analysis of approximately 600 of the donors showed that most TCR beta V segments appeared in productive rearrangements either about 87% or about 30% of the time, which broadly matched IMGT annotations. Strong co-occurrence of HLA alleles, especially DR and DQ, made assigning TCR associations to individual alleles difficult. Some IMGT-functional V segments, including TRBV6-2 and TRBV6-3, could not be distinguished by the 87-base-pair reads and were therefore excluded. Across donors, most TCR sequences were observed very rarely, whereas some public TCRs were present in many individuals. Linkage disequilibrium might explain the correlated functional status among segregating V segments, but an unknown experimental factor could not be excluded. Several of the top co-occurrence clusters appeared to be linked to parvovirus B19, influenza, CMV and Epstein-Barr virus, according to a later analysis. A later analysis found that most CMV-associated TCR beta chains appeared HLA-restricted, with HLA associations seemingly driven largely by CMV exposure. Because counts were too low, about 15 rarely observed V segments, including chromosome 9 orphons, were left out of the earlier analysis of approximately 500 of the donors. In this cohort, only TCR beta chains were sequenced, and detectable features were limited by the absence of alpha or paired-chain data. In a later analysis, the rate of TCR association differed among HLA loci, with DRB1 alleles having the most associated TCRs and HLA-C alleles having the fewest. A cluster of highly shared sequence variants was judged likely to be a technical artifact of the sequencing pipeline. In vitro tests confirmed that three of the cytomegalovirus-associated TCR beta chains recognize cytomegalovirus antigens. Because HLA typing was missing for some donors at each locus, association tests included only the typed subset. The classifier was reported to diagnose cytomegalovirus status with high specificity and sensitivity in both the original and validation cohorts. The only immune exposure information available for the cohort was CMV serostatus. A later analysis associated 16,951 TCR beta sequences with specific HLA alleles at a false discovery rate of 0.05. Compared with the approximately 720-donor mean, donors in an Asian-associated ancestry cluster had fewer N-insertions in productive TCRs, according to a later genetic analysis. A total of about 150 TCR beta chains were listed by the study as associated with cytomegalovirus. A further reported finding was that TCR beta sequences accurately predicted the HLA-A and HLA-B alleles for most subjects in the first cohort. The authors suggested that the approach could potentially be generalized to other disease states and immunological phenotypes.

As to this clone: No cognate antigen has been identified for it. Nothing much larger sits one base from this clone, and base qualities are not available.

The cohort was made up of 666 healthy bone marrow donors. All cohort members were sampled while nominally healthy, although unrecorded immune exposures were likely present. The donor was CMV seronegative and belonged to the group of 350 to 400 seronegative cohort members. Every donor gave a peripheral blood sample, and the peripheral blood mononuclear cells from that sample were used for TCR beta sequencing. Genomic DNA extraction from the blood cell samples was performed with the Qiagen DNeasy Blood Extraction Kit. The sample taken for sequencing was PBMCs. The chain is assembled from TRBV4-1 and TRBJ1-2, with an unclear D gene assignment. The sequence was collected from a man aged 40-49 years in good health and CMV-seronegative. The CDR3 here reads CASSQGQTNYGYTF. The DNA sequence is TGCGCCAGCAGCCAAGGGCAAACTAACTATGGCTACACCTTC.